This TCR beta chain is from a study of patients and donors after allogeneic stem cell transplantation. MiXCR, run by TCRdb on the RT-PCR reads, gives a single entry per CDR3 protein. The sample includes under 200,000 distinct CDR3 sequences, about a quarter of them seen just once. This clonotype showed up just a few times. This receptor was obtained from a human donor who was either an allogeneic HSCT recipient or a stem cell or donor lymphocyte infusion donor (not recorded which). It is not recorded whose cells these are; they may come from a transplant donor. The sequencing input was blood, either unsorted or a sorted T cell fraction (not recorded which).

As DNA, the CDR3 is TGTGCCAGCAGTTTAGAATCAGTGCCAGAGACCCAGTACTTC. This codes for CASSLESVPETQYF. The chain carries TRBV27 and TRBJ2-5; D call uncertain. This CDR3 is built from 14 residues. Trimming shortened V by 2 bases and J by 4 bases, and 11 bases separated the two germline ends. Germline V lookup: CDR1 MNHEY, CDR2 SMNVEV (reference sequence).